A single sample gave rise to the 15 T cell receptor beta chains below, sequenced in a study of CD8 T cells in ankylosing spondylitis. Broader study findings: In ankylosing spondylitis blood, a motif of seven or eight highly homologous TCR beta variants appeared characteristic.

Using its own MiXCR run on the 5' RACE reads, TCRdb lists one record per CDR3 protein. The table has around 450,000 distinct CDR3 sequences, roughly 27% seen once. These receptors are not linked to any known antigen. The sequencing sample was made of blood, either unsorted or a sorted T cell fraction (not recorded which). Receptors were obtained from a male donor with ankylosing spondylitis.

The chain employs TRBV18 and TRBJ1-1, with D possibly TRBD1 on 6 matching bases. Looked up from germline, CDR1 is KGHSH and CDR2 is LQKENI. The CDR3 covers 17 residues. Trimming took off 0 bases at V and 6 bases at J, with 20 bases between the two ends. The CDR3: CASSPPSTGLGRAEAFF. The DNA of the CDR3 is TGTGCCAGCTCACCACCCAGTACAGGGTTGGGAAGAGCTGAAGCTTTCTTT.

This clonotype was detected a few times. The CDR3 region has the DNA TGTGCCAGCAGCTTATCGGGGGGTGCCTCCTTACTGTTTTTT. Its translation is CASSLSGGASLLFF. The rearrangement links TRBV7-2 to TRBJ1-4, with D perhaps TRBD1 (5 bases). Germline V gene lookup returns CDR1 SGHTA and CDR2 FQGNSA. The CDR3 length is 14 residues. V dropped 2 bases and J dropped 13 bases, with 17 bases sitting between them.

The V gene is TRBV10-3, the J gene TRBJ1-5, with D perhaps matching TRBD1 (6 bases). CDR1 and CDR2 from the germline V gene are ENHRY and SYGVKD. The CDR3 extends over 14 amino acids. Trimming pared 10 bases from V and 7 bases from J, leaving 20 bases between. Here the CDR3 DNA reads TGTGCCACTCAAAGGAGACAGGTGGGCCAGCCCCAGCATTTT. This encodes CATQRRQVGQPQHF.

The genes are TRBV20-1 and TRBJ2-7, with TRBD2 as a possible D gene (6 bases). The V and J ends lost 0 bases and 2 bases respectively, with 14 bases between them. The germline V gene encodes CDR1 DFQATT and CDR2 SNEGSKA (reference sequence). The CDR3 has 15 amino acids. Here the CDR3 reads CSARDNRRLAYEQYF. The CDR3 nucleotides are TGCAGTGCTAGAGATAATAGGAGACTAGCCTACGAGCAGTACTTC.

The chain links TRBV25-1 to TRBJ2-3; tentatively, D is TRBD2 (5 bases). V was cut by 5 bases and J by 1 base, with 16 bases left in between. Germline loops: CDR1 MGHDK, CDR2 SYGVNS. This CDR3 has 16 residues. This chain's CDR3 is CASSPYLGGRTDTQYF. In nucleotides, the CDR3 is TGTGCCAGCAGTCCATACCTAGGCGGGCGCACAGATACGCAGTATTTT. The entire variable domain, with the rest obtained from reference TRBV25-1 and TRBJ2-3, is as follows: EADIYQTPRYLVIGTGKKITLECSQTMGHDKMYWYQQDPGMELHLIHYSYGVNSTEKGDLSSESTVSRIRTEHFPLTLESARPSHTSQYLCASSPYLGGRTDTQYFGPGTRLTVL.

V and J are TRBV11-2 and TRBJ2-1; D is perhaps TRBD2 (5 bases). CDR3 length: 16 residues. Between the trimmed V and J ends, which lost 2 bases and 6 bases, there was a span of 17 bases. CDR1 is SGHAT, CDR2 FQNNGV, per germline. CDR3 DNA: TGTGCCAGCAGCTTACTGGTACTGGCGGGTCTCAATGAGCAGTTCTTC. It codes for CASSLLVLAGLNEQFF.

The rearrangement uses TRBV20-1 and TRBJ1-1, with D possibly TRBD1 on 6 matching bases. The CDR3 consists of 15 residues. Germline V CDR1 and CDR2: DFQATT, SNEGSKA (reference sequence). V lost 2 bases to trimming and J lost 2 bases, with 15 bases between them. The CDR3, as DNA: TGCAGTGCTAGAATAGGGGGAGGCGTCAACACTGAAGCTTTCTTT. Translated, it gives CSARIGGGVNTEAFF.

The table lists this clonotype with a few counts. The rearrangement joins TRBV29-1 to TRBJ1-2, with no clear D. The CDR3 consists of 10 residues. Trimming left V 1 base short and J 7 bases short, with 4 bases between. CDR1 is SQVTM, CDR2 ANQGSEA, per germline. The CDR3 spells CSVEAGGYTF. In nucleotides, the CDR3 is TGCAGCGTTGAAGCTGGTGGCTACACCTTC.

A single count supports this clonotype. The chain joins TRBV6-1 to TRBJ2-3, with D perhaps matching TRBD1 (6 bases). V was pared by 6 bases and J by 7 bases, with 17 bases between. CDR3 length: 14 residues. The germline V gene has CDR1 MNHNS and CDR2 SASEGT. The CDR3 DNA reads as TGTGCCAGCAGCGCAGGGGCCGGAGAGAATACGCAGTATTTT. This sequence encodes CASSAGAGENTQYF.

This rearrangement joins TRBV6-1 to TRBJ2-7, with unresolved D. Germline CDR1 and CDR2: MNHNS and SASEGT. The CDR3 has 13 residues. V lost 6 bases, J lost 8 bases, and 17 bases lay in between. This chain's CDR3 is CASSFRVDSQQYV. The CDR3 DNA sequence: TGTGCCAGCAGCTTTAGAGTGGATAGTCAGCAGTACGTC.

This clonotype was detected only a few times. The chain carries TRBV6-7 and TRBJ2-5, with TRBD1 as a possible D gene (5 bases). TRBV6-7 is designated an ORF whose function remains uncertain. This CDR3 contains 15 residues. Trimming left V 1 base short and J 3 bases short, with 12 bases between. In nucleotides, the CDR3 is TGTGCCAGCAGTTACTTACTCAGGGAAGAAGAGACCCAGTACTTC. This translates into CASSYLLREEETQYF.

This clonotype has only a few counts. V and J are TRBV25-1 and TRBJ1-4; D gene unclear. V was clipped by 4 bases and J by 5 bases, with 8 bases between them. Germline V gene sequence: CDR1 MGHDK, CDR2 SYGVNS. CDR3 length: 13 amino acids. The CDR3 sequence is CASSAFSNEKLFF. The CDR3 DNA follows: TGTGCCAGCAGTGCGTTCTCGAATGAAAAACTGTTTTTT.

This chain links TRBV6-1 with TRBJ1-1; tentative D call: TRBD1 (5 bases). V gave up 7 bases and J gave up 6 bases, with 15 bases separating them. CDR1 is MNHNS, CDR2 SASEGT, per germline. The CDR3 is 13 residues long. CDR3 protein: CASIQPTVPEAFF. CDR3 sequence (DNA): TGTGCCAGCATTCAACCGACAGTGCCTGAAGCTTTCTTT.

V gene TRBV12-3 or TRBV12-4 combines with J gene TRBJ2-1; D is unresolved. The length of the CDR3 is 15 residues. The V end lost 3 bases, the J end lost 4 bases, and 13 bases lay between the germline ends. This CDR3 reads CASSFILGDYNEQFF. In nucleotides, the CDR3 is TGTGCCAGCAGTTTTATTCTAGGAGATTACAATGAGCAGTTCTTC.

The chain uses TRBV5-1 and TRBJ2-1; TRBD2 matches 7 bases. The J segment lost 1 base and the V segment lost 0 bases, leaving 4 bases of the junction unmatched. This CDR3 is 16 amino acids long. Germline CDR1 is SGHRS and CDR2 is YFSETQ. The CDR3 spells CASSLALAVSYNEQFF. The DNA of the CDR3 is TGCGCCAGCAGCTTGGCCCTAGCGGTATCCTACAATGAGCAGTTCTTC.